This record looks at one T cell receptor beta chain sequence and its context. The junction departs from germline at one end; a sequencing error may be responsible. This record comes from a study of blood T cell repertoires in COVID-19. Turning to the study itself: Acute and convalescent COVID-19 samples came from the United States, Italy and Spain. PBMCs, B-cell-depleted T cells, or T cells provided the cDNA or gDNA that made up the material.

As originally analysed: How many nucleated cells were present was estimated from reference gene primer amplification. Libraries were prepared by immunoSEQ multiplex PCR; TCRdb keeps only in-frame clonotypes and omits some of them. That table supplies the V and J calls and clone size; D and trimming were determined from the DNA. This sample carries about 270,000 clones, about 89% of them seen once, and the ten largest clones take under 2.5%. CDR1 SSHAT and CDR2 FNYEAQ come from the germline V gene (reference sequence). This CDR3 is built from 16 residues. The chain is built from TRBV7-7 and TRBJ2-3; 9 bases align to TRBD2. The source material was peripheral blood. This receptor was identified in a man aged 45 to 65 with acute or convalescent COVID-19. The CDR3 region is CASSRLSGGRTDTQYF. In DNA, the CDR3 is TGTGCTAGCAGTCGCCTTAGCGGGGGACGCACAGATACGCAGTATTTT.